The 13 T cell receptor beta chains given below trace back to one sample, sequenced in a study of breast tumors, draining lymph nodes, adjacent tissues. TCRdb redid the calling of the multiplex PCR reads with MiXCR, one entry per CDR3 protein. The sample yields 20,000 or so distinct CDR3 sequences, about 45% seen once. Specimen: breast tumor tissue. These receptors all stem from a female donor with breast cancer. Some clones in this sample may be carry-over from other donors' samples.

This clonotype was counted once. CDR3 protein: CSAATGAVTDTQYF. In nucleotides, the CDR3 is TGCAGTGCTGCTACGGGGGCGGTCACAGATACGCAGTATTTT. The chain is built from TRBV20-1 and TRBJ2-3; either TRBD1 or TRBD2 may supply D (6 bases each). Trimming took 5 bases from V and 2 from J, leaving 14 bases between them. CDR3 length: 14 amino acids. Germline CDR1 DFQATT, CDR2 SNEGSKA (reference sequence).

The genes are TRBV6-5 and TRBJ2-5, with 15 nucleotides matching TRBD2. V dropped 4 bases and J dropped 5; count of bases not matched to a gene: 5. Germline CDR1 reads MNHEY; CDR2 reads SVGAGI. The CDR3 sequence is 16 residues long. The CDR3 reads CASSSGLAGGPETQYF. CDR3 coding DNA: TGTGCCAGCAGTTCCGGACTAGCGGGAGGGCCGGAGACCCAGTACTTC.

This clonotype was seen at least ten times. CDR3 residues: CASSDTGQMYEQYF. The DNA of the CDR3 is TGTGCCAGCTCGGATACGGGACAGATGTACGAGCAGTACTTC. This chain uses TRBV18 with TRBJ2-7, with 7 bases identical to TRBD1. The V gene end was trimmed by 6 bases and the J gene end by 4 bases; junction bases not matched to a gene: 9. CDR1 and CDR2 (germline): KGHSH, LQKENI. This CDR3 has 14 residues.

The sample holds many counts of this clonotype. A read error may explain this, as a much larger clone is one base away. This chain links TRBV11-2 with TRBJ2-3, with D hard to call. Looked up from germline, CDR1 is SGHAT and CDR2 is FQNNGV. The CDR3 totals 13 residues. CDR3 residues: CASSPSSTDTRYF. The CDR3 DNA reads as TGTGCCAGCAGCCCCTCCAGTACAGATACGCGGTATTTT. Filled out from reference TRBV11-2 and TRBJ2-3, the complete variable domain reads EAGVAQSPRYKIIEKRQSVAFWCNPISGHATLYWYQQILGQGPKLLIQFQNNGVVDDSQLPKDRFSAERLKGVDSTLKIQPAKLEDSAVYLCASSPSSTDTRYFGPGTRLTVL.

This clonotype was picked up many times. The V call is TRBV5-5, the J call TRBJ2-3; D is undetermined. V was shortened by 3 bases and J by 5 bases, with 10 bases between the two germline ends. Germline V gene sequence: CDR1 SGHKS, CDR2 YYEKEE (reference sequence). The CDR3 is made up of 13 amino acids. The CDR3 sequence: CASSWASEDTQYF. The CDR3 nucleotides read TGTGCCAGCAGCTGGGCGAGCGAAGATACGCAGTATTTT. Full variable domain (rest looked up from reference TRBV5-5 and TRBJ2-3): DAGVTQSPTHLIKTRGQQVTLRCSPISGHKSVSWYQQVLGQGPQFIFQYYEKEERGRGNFPDRFSARQFPNYSSELNVNALLLGDSALYLCASSWASEDTQYFGPGTRLTVL.

The sample holds many counts of this clonotype. The chain carries TRBV12-3 or TRBV12-4 and TRBJ2-5; 12 bases align to TRBD2. This CDR3 contains 16 residues. V was clipped by 6 bases and J by 5 bases; unmatched bases: 10. CDR3 nucleotide sequence: TGTGCCAGCAGCCCGACTAGCGGGAGAACCGGGGAGACCCAGTACTTC. It encodes CASSPTSGRTGETQYF.

The rearrangement uses TRBV2 and TRBJ2-7, with D possibly being TRBD1 (5 bases). The CDR3 extends over 15 amino acids. V was trimmed by 5 bases and J by 5 bases, leaving 19 bases between them. CDR1 SNHLY and CDR2 FYNNEI come from the germline V gene. DNA of the CDR3: TGTGCCAGCAGTACCCCAAAGGTCCTGGGGCACGAGCAGTACTTC. Amino acids: CASSTPKVLGHEQYF.

This clonotype appeared many times. The chain is built from TRBV20-1 and TRBJ2-3; D gene uncertain. Trimming took 3 bases from V and 1 from J, leaving 23 bases between them. This CDR3 comprises 18 residues. From germline, CDR1 is DFQATT and CDR2 SNEGSKA (reference sequence). CDR3 region: CSAREFPRLSSRTDTQYF. In nucleotides, the CDR3 is TGCAGTGCTAGGGAGTTCCCAAGGTTATCCAGCCGCACAGATACGCAGTATTTT.

This clonotype showed up many times. The V and J genes are TRBV2 and TRBJ2-5, with D maybe TRBD2 (5 bases). Trimming took 6 bases from V and 10 from J, leaving 15 bases between them. The CDR3 is 12 residues long. Germline V gives CDR1 SNHLY, CDR2 FYNNEI. CDR3 residues: CASRDDLRGQYF. CDR3 bases: TGTGCCAGCAGGGACGACCTTCGGGGCCAGTACTTC.

Concerning this clonotype itself: A much larger clonotype is one base distant, so this may be a read error. The chain couples TRBV10-1 to TRBJ2-2; TRBD2 aligns across 10 bases. The germline V gene encodes CDR1 WNHNN and CDR2 SYGVQD (reference sequence). V was clipped by 3 bases and J by 4 bases; unmatched bases: 2. The CDR3 loop spans 15 amino acids. The CDR3 loop is CASSDLAGGTGELFF. The CDR3 DNA reads TGCGCCAGCAGTGATTTAGCGGGAGGCACCGGGGAGCTGTTTTTT.

This clonotype has a handful of counts. This sequence joins TRBV7-3 and TRBJ2-3, with a weak D call TRBD1 (5 bases). CDR3 length equals 13 residues. Trimming cost V 3 bases and J 5 bases, with 9 bases left between them. Germline CDR1 is SGHTA and CDR2 is FQGTGA. CDR3 residues: CASSFLQGDTQYF. CDR3 nucleotide sequence: TGTGCCAGCAGCTTTTTGCAGGGAGATACGCAGTATTTT. The complete variable domain, with remaining parts taken from reference TRBV7-3 and TRBJ2-3, reads GAGVSQTPSNKVTEKGKYVELRCDPISGHTALYWYRQSLGQGPEFLIYFQGTGAADDSGLPNDRFFAVRPEGSVSTLKIQRTERGDSAVYLCASSFLQGDTQYFGPGTRLTVL.

This clonotype was picked up many times. This sequence may be a read error, since a much larger clone differs from it by one base. The genes are TRBV6-4 and TRBJ2-1; 8 bases map to TRBD1. The CDR3 sequence is 15 residues long. Germline lookup yields CDR1 MRHNA and CDR2 SNTAGT. CDR3 amino acids: CASSHSRQGPNEQFF. The CDR3 DNA reads as TGTGCCAGCAGTCACTCGAGACAGGGGCCCAATGAGCAGTTCTTC.

This clonotype was counted between two and nine times. The chain recombines TRBV9 with TRBJ2-7; TRBD2 is a possible D gene (6 bases). V gave up 7 bases and J gave up 0 bases, with 11 bases separating them. CDR1 and CDR2 from the germline V gene are SGDLS and YYNGEE. The length of the CDR3 is 13 residues. CDR3 nucleotides: TGTGCCAGCGGGGGGAAGAGCTCCTACGAGCAGTACTTC. The encoded protein is CASGGKSSYEQYF.